This TCR beta chain was found in a study of cytotoxic CD8 clonotypes in ibrutinib-treated CLL. Study-wide background: In all, roughly 11 patients were relapsed/refractory, some 14 were treatment-naive and roughly 18 were IGHV unmutated.

Germline-derived CDR1 and CDR2 are SGHRS and YFSETQ. CDR3 length equals 15 residues. Unmatched junction bases numbered 6, after V lost 5 bases and J lost 1 base. Clones were read by immunoSEQ multiplex PCR, and TCRdb kept only the in-frame ones, dropping some. The data hold more than 25,000 clones, with about three quarters observed a single time. Whole-study findings and limits: Treatment saw public clonotypes, which were uncommon, either contract or stay stable.

Of note for this clone: The antigen is undetermined.

This TCR was sampled from a human donor with chronic lymphocytic leukemia. V usage is TRBV5-1 and J usage is TRBJ2-7; 10 bases line up with TRBD1. The sample was PBMCs, taken after 24 months of ibrutinib treatment. The CDR3 DNA is TGCGCCAGCAGGTACTCGGGACAGGGGTCCTACGAGCAGTACTTC. It yields the protein CASRYSGQGSYEQYF. Using reference TRBV5-1 and TRBJ2-7 for the parts outside the CDR3, the full variable domain is KAGVTQTPRYLIKTRGQQVTLSCSPISGHRSVSWYQQTPGQGLQFLFEYFSETQRNKGNFPGRFSGRQFSNSRSEMNVSTLELGDSALYLCASRYSGQGSYEQYFGPGTRLTVT.